A selection of T cell receptor beta chains follows, all from one sample in a study of blood T cell repertoires in COVID-19. Profiled with immunoSEQ multiplex PCR; TCRdb holds only in-frame clones, not every one. In the table there are roughly 230,000 clones, nearly 90% of which are singletons. Sequencing was done on a sample of peripheral blood. These receptors came from a woman in her sixties with COVID-19, enrolled during active disease. Each CDR3 is given with its conserved first and last residue. The D gene is left open where the match is weak. Size values are once, few and many counts, or a class for expanded clones, and some rows have none.

v_gene: TRBV27
abundance: .
j_gene: TRBJ1-1
d_gene: TRBD1
CDR3aa: CASSPGTGMGTEAFF
CDR3nt: TGTGCCAGCTCTCCCGGGACAGGTATGGGGACTGAAGCTTTCTTT

v_gene: TRBV6-1
abundance: .
j_gene: TRBJ1-2
d_gene: TRBD1
CDR3aa: CASSENGNRGTFGYTF
CDR3nt: TGTGCCAGCAGTGAAAATGGTAACAGGGGCACTTTTGGCTACACCTTC

v_gene: TRBV3-1/TRBV3-2
abundance: .
j_gene: TRBJ2-2
d_gene: .
CDR3aa: CASSRNRVTNTGELFF
CDR3nt: TGTGCCAGCAGCCGGAACAGGGTTACGAACACCGGGGAGCTGTTTTTT

v_gene: TRBV29-1
abundance: .
j_gene: TRBJ2-7
d_gene: .
CDR3aa: CSVGTVGSEQYF
CDR3nt: TGCAGCGTTGGGACAGTTGGTTCCGAGCAGTACTTC

v_gene: TRBV5-1
abundance: .
j_gene: TRBJ2-5
d_gene: .
CDR3aa: CASSLRRGLPETQYF
CDR3nt: TGCGCCAGCAGCTTGCGTCGGGGGTTGCCAGAGACCCAGTACTTC

v_gene: TRBV6-4
abundance: .
j_gene: TRBJ1-2
d_gene: TRBD1
CDR3aa: CASSPTGAGNYGYTF
CDR3nt: TGTGCCAGCAGTCCGACAGGGGCCGGGAACTATGGCTACACCTTC

v_gene: TRBV3-1/TRBV3-2
abundance: once
j_gene: TRBJ2-2
d_gene: .
CDR3aa: CASSQELIGGASGELFF
CDR3nt: TGTGCCAGCAGCCAAGAATTGATAGGGGGGGCCAGCGGGGAGCTGTTTTTT

v_gene: TRBV7-9
abundance: .
j_gene: TRBJ1-2
d_gene: TRBD1
CDR3aa: CASSLDGTGNYGYTF
CDR3nt: TGTGCCAGCAGCTTAGACGGGACAGGAAACTATGGCTACACCTTC

v_gene: TRBV25-1
abundance: .
j_gene: TRBJ1-5
d_gene: TRBD1
CDR3aa: CASSESGGGQPQHF
CDR3nt: TGTGCCAGCAGTGAATCAGGGGGCGGTCAGCCCCAGCATTTT

v_gene: TRBV12-5
abundance: .
j_gene: TRBJ1-1
d_gene: TRBD1
CDR3aa: CASGLGTGTGNTEAFF
CDR3nt: TGTGCTAGTGGTTTGGGCACCGGGACAGGGAACACTGAAGCTTTCTTT

v_gene: TRBV27
abundance: .
j_gene: TRBJ1-5
d_gene: TRBD1
CDR3aa: CASRADRGVNQPQHF
CDR3nt: TGTGCCAGCAGAGCCGACAGGGGGGTCAATCAGCCCCAGCATTTT

v_gene: TRBV7-2
abundance: .
j_gene: TRBJ2-2
d_gene: .
CDR3aa: CASSSPTGSGGELFF
CDR3nt: TGTGCCAGCAGTTCACCGACAGGTTCGGGCGGGGAGCTGTTTTTT

v_gene: TRBV23-1
abundance: .
j_gene: TRBJ1-6
d_gene: .
CDR3aa: CASSPSSAQGVFNSPLHF
CDR3nt: TGCGCCAGCAGCCCCTCATCGGCCCAGGGTGTTTTTAATTCACCCCTCCACTTT

v_gene: TRBV28
abundance: .
j_gene: TRBJ1-2
d_gene: TRBD1
CDR3aa: CASRRTGTGPLGYGYTF
CDR3nt: TGTGCCAGCAGACGAACCGGGACAGGGCCCTTAGGCTATGGCTACACCTTC

v_gene: TRBV27
abundance: once
j_gene: TRBJ2-2
d_gene: TRBD1
CDR3aa: CASKRTGATGELFF
CDR3nt: TGTGCCAGCAAAAGGACAGGGGCCACCGGGGAGCTGTTTTTT

v_gene: TRBV5-4
abundance: .
j_gene: TRBJ2-7
d_gene: .
CDR3aa: CASSHLDSTLSYEQYF
CDR3nt: TGTGCCAGCAGCCATTTAGACAGTACTTTATCCTACGAGCAGTACTTC

v_gene: TRBV29-1
abundance: once
j_gene: TRBJ1-4
d_gene: .
CDR3aa: CSAAPAGAGEKLFF
CDR3nt: TGCAGCGCAGCGCCTGCAGGGGCGGGTGAAAAACTGTTTTTT

v_gene: TRBV14
abundance: .
j_gene: TRBJ1-2
d_gene: .
CDR3aa: CASSKNDRIVYGYTF
CDR3nt: TGTGCCAGCAGCAAGAACGACAGGATAGTCTATGGCTACACCTTC

v_gene: TRBV27
abundance: .
j_gene: TRBJ1-5
d_gene: .
CDR3aa: CASSSLGGARDNQPQHF
CDR3nt: TGTGCCAGCAGTTCCCTCGGGGGGGCCCGGGATAATCAGCCCCAGCATTTT

v_gene: TRBV6-2/TRBV6-3
abundance: .
j_gene: TRBJ1-5
d_gene: .
CDR3aa: CASSRDGNQPQHF
CDR3nt: TGTGCCAGCAGTCGCGACGGGAATCAGCCCCAGCATTTT